This T cell receptor (beta chain) emerged from a study of read filtering for tumor transcriptome and immune sequencing. Study findings and constraints: Correlation between methods rose after single-read clonotypes were removed.

This library used around 400 ng RNA and molecular barcoded adaptors spanning alpha/delta and beta/gamma chains. Each CDR3 protein is one row after TCRdb ran MiXCR on the reads. The data show fewer than 90,000 distinct CDR3 sequences, roughly an eighth seen once. As concerns this clonotype: What it binds is not known. A much larger clone sits a single nucleotide away, making a read error possible.

The CDR3 is 14 amino acids. The V end lost 11 bases, the J end lost 2 bases, and 16 bases lay between the germline ends. Germline CDR1 reads MDHEN; CDR2 reads SYDVKM. This clonotype was sampled from a donor aged 40 or older with multiple myeloma. This chain uses TRBV28 with TRBJ1-5, with a possible D match to TRBD1 (5 bases). The sequenced sample was a population of CD138-negative cells sorted from bone marrow. Written as DNA, the CDR3 is TGTGCCGGCAACCCGGGGGGAGGCAATCAGCCCCAGCATTTT. Translating it yields CAGNPGGGNQPQHF.